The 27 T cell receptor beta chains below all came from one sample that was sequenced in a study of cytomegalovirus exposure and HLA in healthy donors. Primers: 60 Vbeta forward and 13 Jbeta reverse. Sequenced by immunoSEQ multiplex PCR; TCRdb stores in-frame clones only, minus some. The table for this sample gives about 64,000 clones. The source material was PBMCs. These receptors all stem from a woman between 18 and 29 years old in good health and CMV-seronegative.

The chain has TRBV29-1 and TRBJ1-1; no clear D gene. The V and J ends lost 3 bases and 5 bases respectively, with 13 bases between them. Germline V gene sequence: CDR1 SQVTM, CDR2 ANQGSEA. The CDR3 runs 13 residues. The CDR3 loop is CSVDSQMRTEAFF. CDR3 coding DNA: TGCAGCGTTGACTCTCAAATGAGGACTGAAGCTTTCTTT.

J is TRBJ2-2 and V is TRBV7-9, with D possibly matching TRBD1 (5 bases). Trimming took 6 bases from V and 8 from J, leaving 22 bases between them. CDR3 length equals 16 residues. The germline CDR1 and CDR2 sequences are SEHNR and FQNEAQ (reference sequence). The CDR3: CASSSSHLGAWGELFF. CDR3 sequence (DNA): TGTGCCAGCAGTTCATCGCACCTTGGGGCATGGGGGGAGCTGTTTTTT.

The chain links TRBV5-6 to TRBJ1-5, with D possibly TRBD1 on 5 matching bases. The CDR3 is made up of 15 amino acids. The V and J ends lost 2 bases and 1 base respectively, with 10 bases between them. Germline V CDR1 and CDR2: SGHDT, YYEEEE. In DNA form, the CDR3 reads TGTGCCAGCAGCTTTGGACCAGGGAGCAATCAGCCCCAGCATTTT. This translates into CASSFGPGSNQPQHF. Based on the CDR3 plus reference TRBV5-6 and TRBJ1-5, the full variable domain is DAGVTQSPTHLIKTRGQQVTLRCSPKSGHDTVSWYQQALGQGPQFIFQYYEEEERQRGNFPDRFSGHQFPNYSSELNVNALLLGDSALYLCASSFGPGSNQPQHFGDGTRLSIL.

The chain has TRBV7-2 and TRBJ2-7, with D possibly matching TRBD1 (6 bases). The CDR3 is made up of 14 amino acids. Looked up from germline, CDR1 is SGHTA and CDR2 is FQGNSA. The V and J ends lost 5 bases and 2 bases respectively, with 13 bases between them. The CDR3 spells CASSPGTFAYEQYF. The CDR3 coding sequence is TGTGCCAGCAGCCCCGGGACATTCGCCTACGAGCAGTACTTC.

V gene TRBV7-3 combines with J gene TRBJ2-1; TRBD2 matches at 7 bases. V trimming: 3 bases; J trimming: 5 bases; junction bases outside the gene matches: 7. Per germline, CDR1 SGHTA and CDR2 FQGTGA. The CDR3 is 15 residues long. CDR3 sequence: CASSLALAANNEQFF. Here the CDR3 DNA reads TGTGCCAGCAGCTTGGCGCTAGCGGCAAACAATGAGCAGTTCTTC.

This CDR3 reads CASSPTWDRNSYNEQFF. The DNA of the CDR3 is TGTGCCAGCAGCCCAACATGGGACAGAAACTCCTACAATGAGCAGTTCTTC. The rearrangement uses TRBV11-1 and TRBJ2-1; 7 bases agree with TRBD1. In germline, CDR1 is SGHAT, CDR2 FQDESV (reference sequence). The CDR3 consists of 17 residues. V lost 5 bases to trimming and J lost 0 bases; unmatched junction nucleotides: 10.

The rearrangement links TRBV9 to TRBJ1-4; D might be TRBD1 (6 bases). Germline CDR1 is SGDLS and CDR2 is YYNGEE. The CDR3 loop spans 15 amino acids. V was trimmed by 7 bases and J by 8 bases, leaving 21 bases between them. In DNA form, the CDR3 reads TGTGCCAGCTCGGCGGGGGGGGCGGCTGGCGAAAAACTGTTTTTT. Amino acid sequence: CASSAGGAAGEKLFF.

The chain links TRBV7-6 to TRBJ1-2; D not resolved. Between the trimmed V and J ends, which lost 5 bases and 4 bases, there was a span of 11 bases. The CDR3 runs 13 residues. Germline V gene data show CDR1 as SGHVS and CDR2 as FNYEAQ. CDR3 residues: CASSRGNTYGYTF. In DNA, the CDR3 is TGTGCCAGCAGCCGAGGGAACACCTATGGCTACACCTTC.

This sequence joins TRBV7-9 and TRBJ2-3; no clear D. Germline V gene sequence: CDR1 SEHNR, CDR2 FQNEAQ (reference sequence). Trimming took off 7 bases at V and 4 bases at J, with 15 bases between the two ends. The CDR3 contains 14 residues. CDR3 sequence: CASTPPPSADTQYF. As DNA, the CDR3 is TGTGCCAGCACCCCGCCCCCCAGCGCAGATACGCAGTATTTT.

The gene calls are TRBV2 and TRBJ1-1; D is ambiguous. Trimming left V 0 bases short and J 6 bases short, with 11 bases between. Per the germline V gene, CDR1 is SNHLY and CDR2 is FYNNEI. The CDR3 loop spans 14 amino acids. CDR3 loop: CASSEALPQAEAFF. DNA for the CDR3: TGTGCCAGCAGTGAAGCGCTCCCGCAGGCTGAAGCTTTCTTT.

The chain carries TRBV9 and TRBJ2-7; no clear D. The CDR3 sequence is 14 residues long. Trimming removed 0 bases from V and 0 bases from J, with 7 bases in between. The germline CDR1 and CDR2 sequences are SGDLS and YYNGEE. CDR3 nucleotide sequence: TGTGCCAGCAGCGTAGATGAGGCCTCCTACGAGCAGTACTTC. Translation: CASSVDEASYEQYF.

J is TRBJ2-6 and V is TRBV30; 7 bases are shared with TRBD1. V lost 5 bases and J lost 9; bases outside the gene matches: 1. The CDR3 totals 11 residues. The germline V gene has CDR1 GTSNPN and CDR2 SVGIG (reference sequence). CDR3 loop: CAWGTVNVLTF. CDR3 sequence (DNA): TGTGCCTGGGGGACAGTCAACGTCCTGACTTTC. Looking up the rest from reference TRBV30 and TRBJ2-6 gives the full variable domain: SQTIHQWPATLVQPVGSPLSLECTVEGTSNPNLYWYRQAAGRGLQLLFYSVGIGQISSEVPQNLSASRPQDRQFILSSKKLLLSDSGFYLCAWGTVNVLTFGAGSRLTVL.

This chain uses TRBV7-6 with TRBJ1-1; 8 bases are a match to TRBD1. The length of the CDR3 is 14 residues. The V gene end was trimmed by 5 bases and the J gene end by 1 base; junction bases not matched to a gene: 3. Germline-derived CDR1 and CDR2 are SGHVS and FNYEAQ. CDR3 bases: TGTGCCAGCAGCCTAGACAGGGGGAACACTGAAGCTTTCTTT. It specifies CASSLDRGNTEAFF.

The DNA for the CDR3 is TGTGCCAGTAGTATATCGGGGGTTGAACATGGCTACACCTTC. Translated, it gives CASSISGVEHGYTF. The rearrangement uses TRBV19 and TRBJ1-2; TRBD1 is a possible D gene (5 bases). The CDR3 covers 14 residues. The V gene lost 2 bases and the J gene lost 6 bases, with 13 bases spanning the gap. In germline, CDR1 is LNHDA, CDR2 SQIVND (reference sequence).

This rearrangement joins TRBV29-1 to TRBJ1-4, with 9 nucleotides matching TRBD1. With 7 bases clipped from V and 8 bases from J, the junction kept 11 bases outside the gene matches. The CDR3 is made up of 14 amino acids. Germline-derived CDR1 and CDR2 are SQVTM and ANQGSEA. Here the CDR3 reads CSARYGTGWEKLFF. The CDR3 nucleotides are TGCAGCGCTCGCTATGGGACAGGGTGGGAAAAACTGTTTTTT.

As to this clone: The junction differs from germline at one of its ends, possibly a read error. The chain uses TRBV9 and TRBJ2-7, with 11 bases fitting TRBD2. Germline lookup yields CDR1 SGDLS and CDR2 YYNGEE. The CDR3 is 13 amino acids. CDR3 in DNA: TGTGCCAGCAGCGCGAGTACTAGCGGGAGCTGTGAGTTC. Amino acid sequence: CASSASTSGSCEF.

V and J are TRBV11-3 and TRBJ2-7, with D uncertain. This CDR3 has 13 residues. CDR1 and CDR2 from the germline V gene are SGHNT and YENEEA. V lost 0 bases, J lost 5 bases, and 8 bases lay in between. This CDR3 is CASSLDAVNEQYF. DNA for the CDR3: TGTGCCAGCAGCTTAGATGCAGTGAACGAGCAGTACTTC.

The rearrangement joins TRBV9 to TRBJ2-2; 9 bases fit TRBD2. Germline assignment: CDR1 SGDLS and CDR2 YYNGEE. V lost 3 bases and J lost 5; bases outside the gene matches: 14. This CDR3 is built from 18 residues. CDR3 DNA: TGTGCCAGCAGCGCTATCGGGCGGGGGGGCGCGGTGACCGGGGAGCTGTTTTTT. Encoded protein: CASSAIGRGGAVTGELFF. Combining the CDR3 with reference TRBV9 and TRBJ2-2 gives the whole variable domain DSGVTQTPKHLITATGQRVTLRCSPRSGDLSVYWYQQSLDQGLQFLIQYYNGEERAKGNILERFSAQQFPDLHSELNLSSLELGDSALYFCASSAIGRGGAVTGELFFGEGSRLTVL.

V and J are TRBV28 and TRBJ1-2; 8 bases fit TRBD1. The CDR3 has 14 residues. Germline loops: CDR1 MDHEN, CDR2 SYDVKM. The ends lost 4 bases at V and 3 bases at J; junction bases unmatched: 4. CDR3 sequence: CASSSGQGDYGYTF. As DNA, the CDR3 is TGTGCCAGCAGTTCCGGACAGGGTGACTATGGCTACACCTTC.

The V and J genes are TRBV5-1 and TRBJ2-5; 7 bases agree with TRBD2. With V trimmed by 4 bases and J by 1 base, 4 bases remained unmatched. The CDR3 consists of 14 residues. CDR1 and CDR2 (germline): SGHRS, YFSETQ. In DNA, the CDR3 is TGCGCCAGCAGCAGCGGCGGGAGCCAAGAGACCCAGTACTTC. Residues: CASSSGGSQETQYF. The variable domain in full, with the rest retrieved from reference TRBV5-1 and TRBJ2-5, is KAGVTQTPRYLIKTRGQQVTLSCSPISGHRSVSWYQQTPGQGLQFLFEYFSETQRNKGNFPGRFSGRQFSNSRSEMNVSTLELGDSALYLCASSSGGSQETQYFGPGTRLLVL.

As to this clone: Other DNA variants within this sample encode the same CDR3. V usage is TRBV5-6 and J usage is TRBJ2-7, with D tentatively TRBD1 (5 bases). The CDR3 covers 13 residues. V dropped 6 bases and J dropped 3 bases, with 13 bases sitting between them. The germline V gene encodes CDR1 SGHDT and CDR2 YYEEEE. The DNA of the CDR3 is TGTGCCAGCACCCATACAGGAGACTACGAGCAGTACTTC. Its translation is CASTHTGDYEQYF.

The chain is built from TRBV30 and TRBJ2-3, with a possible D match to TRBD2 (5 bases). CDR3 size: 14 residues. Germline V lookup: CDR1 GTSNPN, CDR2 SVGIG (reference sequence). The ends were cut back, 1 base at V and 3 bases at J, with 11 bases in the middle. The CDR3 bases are TGTGCCTGGAGTGCAGGAGGCGGGACAGATACGCAGTATTTT. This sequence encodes CAWSAGGGTDTQYF.

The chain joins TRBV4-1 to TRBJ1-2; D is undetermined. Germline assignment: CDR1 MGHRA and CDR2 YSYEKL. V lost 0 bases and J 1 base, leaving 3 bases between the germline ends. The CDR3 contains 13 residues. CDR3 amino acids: CASSQESNYGYTF. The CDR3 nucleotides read TGCGCCAGCAGCCAAGAGAGTAACTATGGCTACACCTTC.

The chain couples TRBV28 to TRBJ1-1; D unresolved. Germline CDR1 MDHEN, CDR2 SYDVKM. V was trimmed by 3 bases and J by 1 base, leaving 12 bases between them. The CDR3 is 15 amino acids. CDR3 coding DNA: TGTGCCAGCAGTTTTGGCGGGTTTGGGAACACTGAAGCTTTCTTT. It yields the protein CASSFGGFGNTEAFF.

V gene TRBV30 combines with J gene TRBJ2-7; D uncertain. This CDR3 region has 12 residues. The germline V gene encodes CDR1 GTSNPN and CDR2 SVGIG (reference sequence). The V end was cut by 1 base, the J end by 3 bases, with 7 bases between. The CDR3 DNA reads TGTGCCTGGAGTGCTATGAACTACGAGCAGTACTTC. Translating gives CAWSAMNYEQYF.

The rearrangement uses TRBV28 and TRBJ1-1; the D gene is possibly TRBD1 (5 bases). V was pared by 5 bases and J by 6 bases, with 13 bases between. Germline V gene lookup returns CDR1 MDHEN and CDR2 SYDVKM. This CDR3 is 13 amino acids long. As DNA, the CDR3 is TGTGCCAGCAGTGCTGGGACTGGGGCTGAAGCTTTCTTT. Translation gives CASSAGTGAEAFF.

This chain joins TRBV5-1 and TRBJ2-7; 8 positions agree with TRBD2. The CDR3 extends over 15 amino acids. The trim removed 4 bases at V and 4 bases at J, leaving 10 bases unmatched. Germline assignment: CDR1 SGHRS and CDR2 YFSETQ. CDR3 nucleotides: TGCGCCAGCAGCCAGACCGGGACTAGTCTGTACGAGCAGTACTTC. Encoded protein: CASSQTGTSLYEQYF.